This T cell receptor beta chain stems from a study of shared clonotypes between healthy human individuals. Findings of the study overall: Large depth notwithstanding, sorted-subset sequencing proved incomplete by rarefaction. Relative to clonotypes present in all four donors, those not shared had lower generation probabilities.

Notes on this clone: Its antigen is as yet unknown.

Only in-frame clones appear in the TCRdb table, and some are missing; sequencing was by immunoSEQ multiplex PCR. The sample lists around 690,000 clones, about 92% occurring once. Germline-derived CDR1 and CDR2 are MDHEN and SYDVKM. Trimming cost V 3 bases and J 8 bases, with 7 bases left between them. This CDR3 contains 11 residues. The clonotype originates from a man in his late teens or twenties in good health. Some clones in this sample may be carry-over from other donors' samples. The sequenced sample consisted of memory CD8+ T cells from PBMCs. Indicated subset: CD45RO+ cells pooled with CCR7-negative TemRA cells. This sequence joins TRBV28 and TRBJ1-2; D ambiguous. In DNA form, the CDR3 reads TGTGCCAGCAGTTTGGGAAGAGGCTACACCTTC. Amino acid sequence: CASSLGRGYTF.